A single TCR beta chain is shown here with its context. As yet, its antigen is unknown. Libraries were prepared by immunoSEQ multiplex PCR; TCRdb keeps only in-frame clonotypes and omits some of them. Altogether around 140,000 clones are present, around 90% being singletons, with the ten largest covering under 1.5%. Germline V gene lookup returns CDR1 GTSNPN and CDR2 SVGIG (reference sequence). V was clipped by 4 bases and J by 4 bases; unmatched bases: 10. The CDR3 extends over 16 amino acids. This sample stems from a study of T cell responses to AZD1222 COVID-19 vaccine. Study in general: Analysis merged second doses at about 4 or about 12 weeks. Study-wide findings and caveats: Donors in the cohort were predominantly white British and more often female, and clonal diversity was possibly underestimated. Increased Spike-specific TCR breadth and depth were observed after two AZD1222 doses. Vaccine-associated CD4 TCRs ranged over spike, dominating at 160-218 and 743-854.

The chain combines TRBV30 with TRBJ1-4; TRBD1 aligns across 9 bases. This receptor was taken from an adult in good health. Sequences were derived from peripheral blood, sampled on day 0 of AZD1222 vaccination. Written as DNA, the CDR3 is TGTGCCTGGAACAATATGGGGACAGGGATTAATGAAAAACTGTTTTTT. As protein: CAWNNMGTGINEKLFF.